This T cell receptor beta chain was sequenced in a study of blood T cell repertoires in COVID-19. Germline lookup yields CDR1 WNHNN and CDR2 SYGVQD (reference sequence). Losses at the gene ends were 6 bases for V and 7 bases for J; bases not matched to a gene: 12. This CDR3 comprises 16 residues. Per the authors' pipeline: For nucleated cells, counts were estimated from reference gene primer amplification. Profiling relied on immunoSEQ multiplex PCR, and the TCRdb table lists in-frame clones only, not all of them. Clonal size and the V and J genes are those of that table, whereas D and trimming came from the DNA. The sample lists roughly 240,000 clones; about 91% were seen once. This clone has only one observation.

This TCR was recovered from a woman between 40 and 50 years old with acute COVID-19. The chain uses TRBV10-1 and TRBJ2-1; TRBD2 aligns across 10 bases. The material sequenced was PBMCs or T cells enriched from blood (not recorded which). The CDR3 DNA sequence: TGCGCCAGCAGCAGTCGGCTAGCGGGAGAAGGGAATGAGCAGTTCTTC. Protein sequence: CASSSRLAGEGNEQFF.